The clone carrying this T cell receptor (beta chain) was observed a handful of times. This entry is derived from a study of T-cell memory formation after mild COVID-19. Study details: The study found TCR clusters largely donor specific.

The CDR3 is 15 residues long. Trimming pared 0 bases from V and 6 bases from J, leaving 13 bases between. Germline V gives CDR1 SGHRS, CDR2 YFSETQ. The authors produced TCR alpha and TCR beta cDNA libraries with sample barcodes and UMIs by 5'RACE using constant-segment primers. TCRdb re-derived calls from the 5' RACE reads in MiXCR, one entry per CDR3 protein. This repertoire shows 540,000 or so distinct CDR3 sequences, 20% found once; its top ten account for approximately 12%. V is TRBV5-1 and J is TRBJ1-5; D is possibly TRBD1 (6 bases). The clonotype was recovered from an adult woman who had mild COVID-19 (a few samples of this study predate the infection). Cell type and time point are not known. The sequencing sample was made of PBMCs or a T cell subset sorted from them (not recorded which). CDR3 nucleotides: TGCGCCAGCAGCTTGGTGGGGGGCGCGGGTCAGCCCCAGCATTTT. Translation gives CASSLVGGAGQPQHF.